What follows are 18 T cell receptor beta chains derived from one specimen sequenced in a study of shared clonotypes between healthy human individuals. TCRdb keeps only in-frame clones here, not all; method: immunoSEQ multiplex PCR. The sample lists 2 million to 2.5 million clones, 80% to 95% occurring once. The sequenced sample was naive CD4+ T cells from PBMCs. The sample's subset: CD45RA+ positively selected. Receptors were obtained from a man aged 18 to 29 in good health. Some clones in this sample may be carry-over from other donors' samples.

The chain joins TRBV18 to TRBJ1-1, with a weak D call TRBD1 (6 bases). The germline V and J ends were trimmed by 1 base and 7 bases, with 10 bases remaining between them. In germline, CDR1 is KGHSH, CDR2 LQKENI. The CDR3 covers 13 residues. The chain's CDR3 is CASSPRTVDEAFF. CDR3 coding DNA: TGTGCCAGCTCACCACGGACAGTGGATGAAGCTTTCTTT.

The J gene is TRBJ2-7, the V gene TRBV28, with TRBD2 as a possible D gene (6 bases). Germline loops: CDR1 MDHEN, CDR2 SYDVKM. The CDR3 sequence is 15 residues long. V was shortened by 8 bases and J by 0 bases, with 17 bases between the two germline ends. CDR3 nucleotides: TGTGCCAGCGGATCTCTTCATAGCGGCTCCTACGAGCAGTACTTC. This codes for CASGSLHSGSYEQYF.

The chain couples TRBV11-2 to TRBJ2-5; 8 bases map to TRBD2. Germline V CDR1 and CDR2: SGHAT, FQNNGV. Trimming took 5 bases from V and 3 from J; bases not matched to a gene: 5. This CDR3 region has 14 residues. CDR3 DNA sequence: TGTGCCAGCAGCCCGACGCGGGGGGAAGAGACCCAGTACTTC. This codes for CASSPTRGEETQYF.

The chain joins TRBV10-3 to TRBJ2-3, with 9 bases matching TRBD2. Trimming at V came to 4 bases and at J to 0 bases, leaving 11 bases not matched to a gene. The CDR3 has 18 amino acids. The germline V gene encodes CDR1 ENHRY and CDR2 SYGVKD. CDR3 in amino acids: CAISVQSLLAGSTDTQYF. DNA for the CDR3: TGTGCCATCAGTGTTCAAAGCCTGCTAGCGGGGAGCACAGATACGCAGTATTTT.

As to this clone: Other DNA sequences in the same sample also yield this CDR3. V gene TRBV18 combines with J gene TRBJ2-7; 8 bases agree with TRBD1. Germline V gives CDR1 KGHSH, CDR2 LQKENI. The CDR3 has 14 residues. V shed 2 bases and J 4 bases; nucleotides not matched to a gene: 4. The CDR3 DNA sequence: TGTGCCAGCTCACCAGGGACAGGAGATTACGAGCAGTACTTC. Residues: CASSPGTGDYEQYF. Full variable domain (remainder filled in from reference TRBV18 and TRBJ2-7): NAGVMQNPRHLVRRRGQEARLRCSPMKGHSHVYWYRQLPEEGLKFMVYLQKENIIDESGMPKERFSAEFPKEGPSILRIQQVVRGDSAAYFCASSPGTGDYEQYFGPGTRLTVT.

This chain joins TRBV27 and TRBJ2-5, with D unclear. Germline V gene data show CDR1 as MNHEY and CDR2 as SMNVEV (reference sequence). Trimming cost V 5 bases and J 4 bases, with 11 bases left between them. The CDR3 extends over 13 amino acids. Here the CDR3 reads CASSGTWLETQYF. As DNA, the CDR3 is TGTGCCAGCAGTGGCACTTGGCTAGAGACCCAGTACTTC.

The chain carries TRBV2 and TRBJ1-4; D might be TRBD1 (6 bases). This CDR3 has 15 residues. V lost 6 bases to trimming and J lost 7 bases, with 18 bases between them. Germline V gene data show CDR1 as SNHLY and CDR2 as FYNNEI. The CDR3 region is CASSGGGGLSEKLFF. Here the CDR3 DNA reads TGTGCCAGCAGCGGCGGGGGGGGCCTCAGTGAAAAACTGTTTTTT. Filled out from reference TRBV2 and TRBJ1-4, the complete variable domain reads EPEVTQTPSHQVTQMGQEVILRCVPISNHLYFYWYRQILGQKVEFLVSFYNNEISEKSEIFDDQFSVERPDGSNFTLKIRSTKLEDSAMYFCASSGGGGLSEKLFFGSGTQLSVL.

The J gene is TRBJ2-1, the V gene TRBV9; D is perhaps TRBD1 (7 bases). Trimming left V 4 bases short and J 7 bases short, with 18 bases between. CDR3 length: 15 residues. Germline V gene sequence: CDR1 SGDLS, CDR2 YYNGEE. The CDR3 sequence is CASSRGRDMDNEQFF. CDR3 DNA sequence: TGTGCCAGCAGCAGGGGGCGGGATATGGATAATGAGCAGTTCTTC. Full variable domain (missing parts from reference TRBV9 and TRBJ2-1): DSGVTQTPKHLITATGQRVTLRCSPRSGDLSVYWYQQSLDQGLQFLIQYYNGEERAKGNILERFSAQQFPDLHSELNLSSLELGDSALYFCASSRGRDMDNEQFFGPGTRLTVL.

This clone was seen a single time. The chain couples TRBV6-1 to TRBJ1-1; weak D call: TRBD1 (6 bases). V lost 6 bases and J lost 4, with 12 bases in between. The CDR3 is made up of 13 amino acids. Looked up from germline, CDR1 is MNHNS and CDR2 is SASEGT. The CDR3 region has the DNA TGTGCCAGCAGCGCTAAACAGGGCACTGAAGCTTTCTTT. Encoded protein: CASSAKQGTEAFF.

The gene calls are TRBV9 and TRBJ2-3; TRBD2 aligns across 10 bases. The CDR3 runs to 15 residues. From germline, CDR1 is SGDLS and CDR2 YYNGEE. Losses at the gene ends were 0 bases for V and 9 bases for J; bases not matched to a gene: 7. The CDR3 nucleotides read TGTGCCAGCAGCGTAGTGGCTAGCGGGAGTAGCACGCAGTATTTT. This codes for CASSVVASGSSTQYF.

This clone was seen just once. The chain recombines TRBV28 with TRBJ1-1, with D possibly being TRBD1 (5 bases). V dropped 2 bases and J dropped 1 base, with 14 bases sitting between them. Germline CDR1 MDHEN, CDR2 SYDVKM. CDR3 length: 16 amino acids. CDR3: CASSLAGAGRNTEAFF. CDR3 DNA sequence: TGTGCCAGCAGTTTAGCTGGGGCTGGTAGGAACACTGAAGCTTTCTTT. Full variable domain (remainder filled in from reference TRBV28 and TRBJ1-1): DVKVTQSSRYLVKRTGEKVFLECVQDMDHENMFWYRQDPGLGLRLIYFSYDVKMKEKGDIPEGYSVSREKKERFSLILESASTNQTSMYLCASSLAGAGRNTEAFFGQGTRLTVV.

The chain carries TRBV7-9 and TRBJ2-7, with 7 bases fitting TRBD2. The J segment lost 5 bases and the V segment lost 1 base, leaving 5 bases of the junction unmatched. This CDR3 is built from 14 residues. CDR1 and CDR2 (germline): SEHNR, FQNEAQ (reference sequence). CDR3: CASSLGARGDEQYF. The CDR3 DNA reads as TGTGCCAGCAGCTTAGGGGCCCGGGGGGACGAGCAGTACTTC.

This clone was seen just once. The V gene is TRBV4-2, the J gene TRBJ2-3, with D perhaps matching TRBD2 (5 bases). This CDR3 region has 15 residues. Trimming shortened V by 3 bases and J by 7 bases, and 17 bases separated the two germline ends. The V gene's germline CDR1 is LGHNA and CDR2 YNFKEQ. The CDR3 nucleotides read TGTGCCAGCAGCCATTGGAGCGGTCCACAATATACGCAGTATTTT. Its translation is CASSHWSGPQYTQYF.

The gene calls are TRBV5-5 and TRBJ2-7, with a tentative D call TRBD2 (5 bases). V was shortened by 5 bases and J by 0 bases, with 21 bases between the two germline ends. Germline V gives CDR1 SGHKS, CDR2 YYEKEE (reference sequence). This CDR3 is built from 17 residues. The CDR3 DNA follows: TGTGCCAGCAGTTTCGCAGATTACGGACGGGGCTCCTACGAGCAGTACTTC. It yields the protein CASSFADYGRGSYEQYF.

As concerns this clone: This sample includes further DNA sequences coding for the same CDR3. The gene calls are TRBV5-1 and TRBJ1-1; TRBD1 matches 7 bases. Germline assignment: CDR1 SGHRS and CDR2 YFSETQ. This CDR3 is built from 14 residues. The J segment lost 4 bases and the V segment lost 4 bases, leaving 7 bases of the junction unmatched. The CDR3 DNA follows: TGCGCCAGCAGCGTAACGACAGGGTCCACTGAAGCTTTCTTT. The encoded protein is CASSVTTGSTEAFF.

The V gene is TRBV6-6, the J gene TRBJ2-7, with TRBD1 matching 7 bases. This CDR3 is 16 amino acids long. The V segment lost 2 bases and the J segment 2 bases; nucleotides outside the gene matches: 9. CDR1 is MNHNY, CDR2 SVGAGI, per germline (reference sequence). The CDR3 DNA is TGTGCCAGCAGTTACACGCAACGGGACAGCACCTACGAGCAGTACTTC. Translating gives CASSYTQRDSTYEQYF.

This rearrangement joins TRBV5-8 to TRBJ2-1, with D possibly TRBD2 on 7 matching bases. This CDR3 has 16 residues. Per germline, CDR1 SGHTS and CDR2 YDEGEE. V was cut by 4 bases and J by 10 bases, with 24 bases left in between. CDR3 coding DNA: TGTGCCAGCAGCGTGCGACGGGGGGCCTCGCCCCTAGAGCAGTTCTTC. It translates to CASSVRRGASPLEQFF.

A word on this clone: Different DNA sequences within this sample yield the same CDR3. The rearrangement joins TRBV18 to TRBJ2-3; no clear D gene. The CDR3 is 14 residues long. Looked up from germline, CDR1 is KGHSH and CDR2 is LQKENI. Trimming stripped 2 bases from V and 1 base from J, with 7 bases between. The CDR3 is CASSPLMGTDTQYF. The DNA for the CDR3 is TGTGCCAGCTCACCATTAATGGGCACAGATACGCAGTATTTT.